The sequence of this T cell receptor (beta chain) was determined in a study of cytomegalovirus exposure and HLA in healthy donors. Findings and limits, study-wide: Based on reports, TCR beta sequences accurately predicted HLA-A and HLA-B alleles for most subjects. For TCR beta chains, V- and J-gene trimming was later linked to a missense DCLRE1C variant. Versus the approximately 700-donor mean, an Asian-associated ancestry cluster reportedly showed fewer N-insertions in a later analysis.

The PCR was carried out with 60 Vbeta primers and 13 Jbeta primers. As originally analysed: Counted up in a later analysis, unique TCR beta chains came to around 80 million, with around 10 million shared. Clones were sequenced by immunoSEQ multiplex PCR, and TCRdb holds only the in-frame ones, with some missing. That table supplies the V and J calls and clone size; D and trimming were determined from the DNA. This sample's table has 150,000 to 200,000 clones. The germline CDR1 and CDR2 sequences are SGHDT and YYEEEE. The junction had 2 bases not matched to a gene; V was cut back by 4 bases and J by 2 bases. CDR3 length: 14 amino acids. On this clone: Its antigen is still unknown.

This sequence originates from a man aged 25-40 years in good health and CMV-seronegative. The J gene is TRBJ1-4, the V gene TRBV5-6; 7 nucleotides line up with TRBD1. Source material: PBMCs. The CDR3: CASSEGATNEKLFF. The CDR3 bases are TGTGCCAGCAGCGAGGGGGCGACTAATGAAAAACTGTTTTTT.